The 6 T cell receptor beta chains below come from one sample, sequenced in a study of T cell repertoires in aging, cancer and after chemotherapy. Peripheral blood genomic DNA, not sorted cells or RNA, was the template. Rearranged V-D-J TRB sequences were amplified with a mixed TRB-A/B primer pool. TCRdb ran MiXCR on the multiplex PCR reads and lists one entry per CDR3 protein. The sample includes about 1,800 distinct CDR3 sequences, under 60% seen only once; the top ten take approximately 6.5%. The sequencing sample was made of blood. The source is a human donor with a solid tumor.

The chain couples TRBV6-1 to TRBJ2-5; 10 positions agree with TRBD1. Trimming took 3 bases from V and 5 from J; bases not matched to a gene: 6. The CDR3 loop spans 15 amino acids. CDR1 is MNHNS and CDR2 is SASEGT in the germline V gene. The CDR3 loop is CASSEMGQGKETQYF. CDR3 in DNA: TGTGCCAGCAGTGAGATGGGACAGGGGAAGGAGACCCAGTACTTC.

The chain carries TRBV4-3 and TRBJ2-1, with D tentatively TRBD2 (6 bases). V lost 0 bases to trimming and J lost 0 bases, with 12 bases between them. The V gene's germline CDR1 is LGHNA and CDR2 YSLEER. The CDR3 runs to 17 residues. This CDR3 is CASSQDPTGSSYNEQFF. DNA for the CDR3: TGCGCCAGCAGCCAAGACCCAACCGGGAGCTCCTACAATGAGCAGTTCTTC.

The chain couples TRBV5-1 to TRBJ2-5; 9 bases are shared with TRBD2. Germline V CDR1 and CDR2: SGHRS, YFSETQ. This CDR3 spans 14 amino acids. The V and J ends lost 4 bases and 2 bases, in that order; junction bases with no gene match: 3. CDR3 in DNA: TGCGCCAGCAGCCACGGACTAGCGCAAGAGACCCAGTACTTC. It codes for CASSHGLAQETQYF.

The chain recombines TRBV20-1 with TRBJ2-5; 7 nucleotides align to TRBD2. Unmatched junction bases numbered 5, after V lost 0 bases and J lost 1 base. The CDR3 is made up of 15 amino acids. Germline lookup yields CDR1 DFQATT and CDR2 SNEGSKA (reference sequence). The CDR3 nucleotides read TGCAGTGCTAGAGATAACCTAGCGGTCCAAGAGACCCAGTACTTC. This translates into CSARDNLAVQETQYF.

In this sample, this clonotype turned up a few times. The chain recombines TRBV7-6 with TRBJ1-1, with D tentatively TRBD1 (6 bases). The ends were cut back, 5 bases at V and 6 bases at J, with 16 bases in the middle. The germline gives CDR1 SGHVS, CDR2 FNYEAQ. CDR3 size: 14 residues. CDR3 sequence reads: CASSLQTGRPEAFF. DNA for the CDR3: TGTGCCAGCAGCCTACAAACAGGGAGGCCTGAAGCTTTCTTT. The whole variable domain, filled in from reference TRBV7-6 and TRBJ1-1, reads GAGVSQSPRYKVTKRGQDVALRCDPISGHVSLYWYRQALGQGPEFLTYFNYEAQQDKSGLPNDRFSAERPEGSISTLTIQRTEQRDSAMYRCASSLQTGRPEAFFGQGTRLTVV.

This sequence joins TRBV6-1 and TRBJ1-1, with unresolved D. Trimming took 5 bases from V and 0 from J, leaving 13 bases between them. The CDR3 has 15 amino acids. Germline V gene sequence: CDR1 MNHNS, CDR2 SASEGT. DNA for the CDR3: TGTGCCAGCAGTACCCGGACGGGATTGAACACTGAAGCTTTCTTT. It yields the protein CASSTRTGLNTEAFF.